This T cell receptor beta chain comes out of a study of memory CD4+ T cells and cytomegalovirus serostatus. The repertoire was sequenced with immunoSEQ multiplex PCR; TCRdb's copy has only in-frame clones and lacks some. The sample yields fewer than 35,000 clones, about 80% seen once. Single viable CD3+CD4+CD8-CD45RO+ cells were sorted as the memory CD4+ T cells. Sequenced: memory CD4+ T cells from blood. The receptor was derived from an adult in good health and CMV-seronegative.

The DNA of the CDR3 is TGTGCCAGCAGCTTAGCTGGGGGGCAAATCTATGGCTACACCTTC. Translating it yields CASSLAGGQIYGYTF. The chain uses TRBV7-9 and TRBJ1-2, with D possibly TRBD1 on 6 matching bases. In germline, CDR1 is SEHNR, CDR2 FQNEAQ (reference sequence). The length of the CDR3 is 15 residues. Between the trimmed V and J ends, which lost 0 bases and 4 bases, there was a span of 12 bases.